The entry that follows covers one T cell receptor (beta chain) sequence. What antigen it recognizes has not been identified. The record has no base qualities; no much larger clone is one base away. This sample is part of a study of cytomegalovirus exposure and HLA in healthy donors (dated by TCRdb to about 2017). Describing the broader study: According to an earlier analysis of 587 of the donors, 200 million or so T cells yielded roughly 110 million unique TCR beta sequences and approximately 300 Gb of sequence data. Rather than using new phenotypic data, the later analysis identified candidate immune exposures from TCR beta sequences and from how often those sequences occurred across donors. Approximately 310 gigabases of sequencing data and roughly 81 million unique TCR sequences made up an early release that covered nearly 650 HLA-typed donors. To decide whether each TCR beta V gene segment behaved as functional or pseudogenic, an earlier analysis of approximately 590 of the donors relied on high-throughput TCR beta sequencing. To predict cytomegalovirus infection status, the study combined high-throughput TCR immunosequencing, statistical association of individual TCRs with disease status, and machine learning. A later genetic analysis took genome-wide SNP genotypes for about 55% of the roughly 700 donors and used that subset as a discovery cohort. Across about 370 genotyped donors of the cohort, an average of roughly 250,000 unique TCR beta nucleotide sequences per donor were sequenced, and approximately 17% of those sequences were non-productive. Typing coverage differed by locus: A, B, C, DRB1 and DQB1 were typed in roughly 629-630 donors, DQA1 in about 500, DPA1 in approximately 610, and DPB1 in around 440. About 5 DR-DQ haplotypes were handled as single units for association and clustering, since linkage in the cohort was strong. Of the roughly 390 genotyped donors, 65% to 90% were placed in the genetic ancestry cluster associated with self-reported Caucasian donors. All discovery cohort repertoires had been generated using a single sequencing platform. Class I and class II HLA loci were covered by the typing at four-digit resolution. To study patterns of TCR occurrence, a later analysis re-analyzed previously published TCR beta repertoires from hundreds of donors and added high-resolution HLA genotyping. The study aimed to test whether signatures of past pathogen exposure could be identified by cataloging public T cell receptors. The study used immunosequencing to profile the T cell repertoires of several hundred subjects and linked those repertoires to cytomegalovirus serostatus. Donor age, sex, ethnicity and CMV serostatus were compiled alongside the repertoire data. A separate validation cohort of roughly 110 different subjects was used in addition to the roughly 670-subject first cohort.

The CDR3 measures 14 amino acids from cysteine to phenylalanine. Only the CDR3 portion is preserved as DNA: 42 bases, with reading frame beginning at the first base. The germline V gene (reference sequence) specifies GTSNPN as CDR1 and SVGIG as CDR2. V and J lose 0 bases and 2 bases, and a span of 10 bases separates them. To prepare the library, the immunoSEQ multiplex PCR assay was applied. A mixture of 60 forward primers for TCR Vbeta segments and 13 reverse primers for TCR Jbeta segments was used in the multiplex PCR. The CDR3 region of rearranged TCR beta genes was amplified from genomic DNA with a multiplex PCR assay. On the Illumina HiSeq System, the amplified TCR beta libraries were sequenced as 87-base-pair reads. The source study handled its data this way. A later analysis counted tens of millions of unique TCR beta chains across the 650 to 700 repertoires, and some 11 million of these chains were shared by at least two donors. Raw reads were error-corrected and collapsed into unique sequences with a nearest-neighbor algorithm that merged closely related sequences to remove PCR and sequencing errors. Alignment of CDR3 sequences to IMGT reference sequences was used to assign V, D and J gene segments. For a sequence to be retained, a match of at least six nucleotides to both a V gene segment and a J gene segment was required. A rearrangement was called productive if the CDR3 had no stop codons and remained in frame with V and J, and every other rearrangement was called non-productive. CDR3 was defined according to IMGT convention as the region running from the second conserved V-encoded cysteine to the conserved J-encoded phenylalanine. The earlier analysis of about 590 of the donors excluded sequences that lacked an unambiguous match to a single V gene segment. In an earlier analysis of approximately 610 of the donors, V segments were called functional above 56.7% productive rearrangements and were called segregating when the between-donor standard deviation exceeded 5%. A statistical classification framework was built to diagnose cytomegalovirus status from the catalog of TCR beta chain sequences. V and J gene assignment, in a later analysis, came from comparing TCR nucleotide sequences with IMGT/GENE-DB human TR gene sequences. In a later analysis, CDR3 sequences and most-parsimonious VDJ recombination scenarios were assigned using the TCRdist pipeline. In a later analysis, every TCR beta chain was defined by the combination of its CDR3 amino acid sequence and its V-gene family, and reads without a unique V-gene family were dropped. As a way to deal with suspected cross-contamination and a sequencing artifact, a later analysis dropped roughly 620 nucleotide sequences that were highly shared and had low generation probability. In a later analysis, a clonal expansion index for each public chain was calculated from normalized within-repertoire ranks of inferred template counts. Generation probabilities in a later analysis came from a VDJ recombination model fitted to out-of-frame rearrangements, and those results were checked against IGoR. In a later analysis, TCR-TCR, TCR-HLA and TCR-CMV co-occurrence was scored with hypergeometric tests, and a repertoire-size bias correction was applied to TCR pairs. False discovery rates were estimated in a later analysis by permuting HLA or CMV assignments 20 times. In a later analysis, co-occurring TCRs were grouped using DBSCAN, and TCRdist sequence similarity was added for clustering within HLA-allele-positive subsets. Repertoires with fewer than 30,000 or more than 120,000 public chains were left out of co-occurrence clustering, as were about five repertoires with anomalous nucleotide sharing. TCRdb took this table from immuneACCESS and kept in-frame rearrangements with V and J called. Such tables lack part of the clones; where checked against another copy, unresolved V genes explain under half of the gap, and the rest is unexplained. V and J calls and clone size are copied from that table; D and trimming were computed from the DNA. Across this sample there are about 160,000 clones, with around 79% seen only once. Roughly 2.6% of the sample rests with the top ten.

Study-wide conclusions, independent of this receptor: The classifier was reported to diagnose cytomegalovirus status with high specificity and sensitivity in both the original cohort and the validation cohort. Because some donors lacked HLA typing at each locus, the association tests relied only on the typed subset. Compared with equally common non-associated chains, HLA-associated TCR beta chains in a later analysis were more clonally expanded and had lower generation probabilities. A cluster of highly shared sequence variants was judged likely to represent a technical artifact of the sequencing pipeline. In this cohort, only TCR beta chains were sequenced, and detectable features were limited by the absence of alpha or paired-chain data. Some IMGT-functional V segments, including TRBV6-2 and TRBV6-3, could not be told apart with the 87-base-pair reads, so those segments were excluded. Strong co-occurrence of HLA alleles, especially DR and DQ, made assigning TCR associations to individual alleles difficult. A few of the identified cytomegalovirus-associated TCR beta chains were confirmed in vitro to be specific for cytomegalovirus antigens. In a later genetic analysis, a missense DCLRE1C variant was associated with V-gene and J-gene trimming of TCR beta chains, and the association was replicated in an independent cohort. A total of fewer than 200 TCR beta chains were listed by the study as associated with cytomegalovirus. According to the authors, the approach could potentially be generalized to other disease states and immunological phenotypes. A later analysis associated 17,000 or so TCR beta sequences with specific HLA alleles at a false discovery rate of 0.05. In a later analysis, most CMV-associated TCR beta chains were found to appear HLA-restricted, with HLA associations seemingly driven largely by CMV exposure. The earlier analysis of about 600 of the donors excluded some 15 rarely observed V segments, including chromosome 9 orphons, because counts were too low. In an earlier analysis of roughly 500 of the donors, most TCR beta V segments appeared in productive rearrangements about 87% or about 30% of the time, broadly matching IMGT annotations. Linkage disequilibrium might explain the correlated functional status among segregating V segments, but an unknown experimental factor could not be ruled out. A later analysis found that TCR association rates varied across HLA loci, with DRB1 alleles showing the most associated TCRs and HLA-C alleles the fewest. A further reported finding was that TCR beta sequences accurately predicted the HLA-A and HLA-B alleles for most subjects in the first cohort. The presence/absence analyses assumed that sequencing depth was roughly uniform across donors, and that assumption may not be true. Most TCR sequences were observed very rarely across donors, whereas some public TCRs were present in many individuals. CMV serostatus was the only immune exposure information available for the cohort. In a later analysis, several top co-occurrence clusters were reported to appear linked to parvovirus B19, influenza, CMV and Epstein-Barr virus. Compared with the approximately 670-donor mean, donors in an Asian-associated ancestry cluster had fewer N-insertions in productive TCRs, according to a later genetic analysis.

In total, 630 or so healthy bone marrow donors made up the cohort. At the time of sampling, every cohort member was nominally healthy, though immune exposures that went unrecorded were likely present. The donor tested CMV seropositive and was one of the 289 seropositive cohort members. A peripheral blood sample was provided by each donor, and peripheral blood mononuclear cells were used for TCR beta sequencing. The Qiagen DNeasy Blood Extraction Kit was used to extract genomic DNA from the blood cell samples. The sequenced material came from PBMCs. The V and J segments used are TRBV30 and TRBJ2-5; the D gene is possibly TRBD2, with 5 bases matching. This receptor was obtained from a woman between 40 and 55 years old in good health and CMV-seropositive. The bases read TGTGCCTGGAGTGTAAGGCTAGCACAAGAGACCCAGTACTTC. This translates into CAWSVRLAQETQYF.